Listed below are T cell receptor beta chains from one sample, sequenced in a study of response to subunit inactivated influenza vaccine. TCRdb processed the RT-PCR reads anew with MiXCR; each CDR3 protein has one entry. In the table there are more than 400,000 distinct CDR3 sequences, 7.2% of which are singletons. Here the sequenced sample was PBMCs from blood, taken around 25 months after vaccination. The receptors here all came from a man aged 45-69 years who received an inactivated influenza vaccine. CDR3s include the opening cysteine and the closing phenylalanine or tryptophan. The D gene is left open where the match is weak. Clone size appears in some rows only: once, few, many, or a class for an expanded clone.

v_call,clone_size,d_call,j_call,cdr3_aa,cdr3_nt
TRBV6-1,.,TRBD1,TRBJ1-5,CASSDRGEQPQHF,TGTGCCAGCAGCGACAGGGGCGAGCAGCCCCAGCATTTT
TRBV7-2,few,TRBD1,TRBJ1-4,CASSKRTGVRTNEKLFF,TGTGCCAGCAGCAAGAGAACAGGGGTCAGGACTAATGAAAAACTGTTTTTT
TRBV29-1,.,TRBD1,TRBJ1-2,CSVDGTGRAGYTF,TGCAGCGTTGATGGGACAGGGAGAGCTGGCTACACCTTC
TRBV5-1,.,.,TRBJ1-1,CASSLAVRGAEAFF,TGCGCCAGCAGCTTGGCGGTCAGGGGAGCTGAAGCTTTCTTT
TRBV6-2/TRBV6-3,few,.,TRBJ2-7,CASSPGWEQYF,TGTGCCAGCAGTCCGGGGTGGGAGCAGTACTTC
TRBV4-1,.,TRBD1,TRBJ2-7,CASSRRLGWDRAYEQYF,TGCGCCAGCAGCCGTCGACTCGGTTGGGACAGAGCCTACGAGCAGTACTTC
TRBV4-3,few,TRBD2,TRBJ2-1,CASSQIMTSGGYNEQFF,TGCGCCAGCAGCCAAATCATGACTAGCGGGGGTTACAATGAGCAGTTCTTC
TRBV19,.,.,TRBJ1-1,CASSIQWGPGTEAFF,TGTGCCAGTAGTATACAGTGGGGCCCTGGCACTGAAGCTTTCTTT
TRBV5-1,few,TRBD1,TRBJ2-5,CASSTGQGSAETQYF,TGCGCCAGCAGCACCGGACAGGGGTCCGCAGAGACCCAGTACTTC
TRBV25-1,.,.,TRBJ2-1,CASSPQQYNEQFF,TGTGCCAGCAGTCCTCAACAGTACAATGAGCAGTTCTTC
TRBV6-1,many,TRBD2,TRBJ2-1,CASRGTSGALSEQFF,TGTGCCAGCAGAGGTACTAGCGGGGCGTTGAGTGAGCAGTTCTTC
TRBV12-3/TRBV12-4,many,TRBD1,TRBJ2-5,CASSSGGAKTQYF,TGTGCCAGCAGCTCAGGGGGCGCAAAGACCCAGTACTTC
TRBV10-3,.,TRBD1,TRBJ2-2,CAISDRDRRNTGELFF,TGTGCCATCAGTGATAGGGACAGGAGAAACACCGGGGAGCTGTTTTTT
TRBV7-8,many,.,TRBJ2-7,CASSLSGDGSYEQYF,TGTGCCAGCAGCTTATCTGGGGATGGCTCCTACGAGCAGTACTTC
TRBV20-1,many,TRBD2,TRBJ2-7,CSATGTSGPYEQYF,TGCAGTGCAACCGGGACTAGCGGGCCCTACGAGCAGTACTTC
TRBV5-1,many,TRBD1,TRBJ2-2,CASSLRQGNTGELFF,TGCGCCAGCAGCCTTAGACAGGGTAACACCGGGGAGCTGTTTTTT
TRBV28,few,.,TRBJ1-2,CASSAEDNYGYTF,TGTGCCAGCAGCGCAGAAGACAACTATGGCTACACCTTC
TRBV19,.,.,TRBJ1-4,CASSASGTPDEKLFF,TGTGCCAGTAGTGCCTCCGGGACACCGGATGAAAAACTGTTTTTT
TRBV6-1,few,TRBD2,TRBJ2-3,CATSTSGTDTQYF,TGTGCCACCTCGACTAGCGGCACAGATACGCAGTATTTT
TRBV5-1,.,.,TRBJ2-7,CASSLGWTASYEQYF,TGCGCCAGCAGCTTGGGATGGACAGCTTCCTACGAGCAGTACTTC
TRBV12-3/TRBV12-4,few,.,TRBJ2-5,CASILQGGEKTQYF,TGTGCCAGCATATTACAGGGAGGTGAAAAGACCCAGTACTTC
TRBV7-2,.,.,TRBJ2-6,CASSLARGGANVLTF,TGTGCCAGCAGCTTAGCCAGGGGTGGGGCCAACGTCCTGACTTTC
TRBV18,.,.,TRBJ2-3,CASSPPMGPTDTQYF,TGTGCCAGCTCACCACCGATGGGGCCCACAGATACGCAGTATTTT
TRBV4-3,many,.,TRBJ2-7,CASSQTAVPYEQYF,TGCGCCAGCAGCCAAACCGCAGTCCCCTACGAGCAGTACTTC
TRBV4-2,.,TRBD2,TRBJ2-3,CASSPSAGGRTDTQYF,TGTGCCAGCAGCCCCTCAGCGGGGGGGCGAACAGATACGCAGTATTTT
TRBV6-5,.,.,TRBJ1-1,CASSYREPNTEAFF,TGTGCCAGCAGTTACAGGGAGCCGAACACTGAAGCTTTCTTT
TRBV24-1,many,TRBD2,TRBJ2-4,CATSDPTSGRQNIQYF,TGTGCCACCAGTGACCCAACTAGCGGGAGACAAAACATTCAGTACTTC
TRBV5-1,many,.,TRBJ1-1,CASSAQGPLDAFF,TGCGCCAGCAGCGCCCAGGGACCCCTCGACGCTTTCTTT
TRBV5-1,many,TRBD2,TRBJ2-2,CASSSTSGMAGELFF,TGCGCCAGCAGCTCGACTAGCGGGATGGCCGGGGAGCTGTTTTTT
TRBV4-2,many,TRBD1,TRBJ1-4,CASSRGTETTNEKLFF,TGTGCCAGCAGCCGGGGGACAGAGACGACTAATGAAAAACTGTTTTTT
TRBV5-5,.,.,TRBJ2-4,CASSLETAKNIQYF,TGTGCCAGCAGCTTGGAAACAGCCAAAAACATTCAGTACTTC
TRBV3-1,few,.,TRBJ1-5,CASSWSGDNQPQHF,TGTGCCAGCAGTTGGTCAGGGGACAATCAGCCCCAGCATTTT
TRBV7-9,few,.,TRBJ1-1,CASSASGNAEAFF,TGTGCCAGCAGCGCCTCAGGGAACGCTGAAGCTTTCTTT
TRBV7-2,many,.,TRBJ2-1,CASSLRQAYNEQFF,TGTGCCAGCAGCCTCAGACAGGCCTACAATGAGCAGTTCTTC
TRBV12-3/TRBV12-4,many,.,TRBJ1-2,CASSSTPNYGYTF,TGTGCCAGCAGCTCCACACCTAACTATGGCTACACCTTC
TRBV20-1,many,TRBD1,TRBJ1-2,CSAEAWTGDHDGYTF,TGCAGTGCTGAAGCATGGACAGGGGATCATGATGGCTACACCTTC
TRBV3-1,many,.,TRBJ1-2,CASSQRTREANYGYTF,TGTGCCAGCAGCCAGAGAACCAGGGAAGCTAACTATGGCTACACCTTC
TRBV20-1,.,.,TRBJ1-5,CSAGGGTQPQHF,TGCAGTGCCGGGGGAGGGACTCAGCCCCAGCATTTT
TRBV29-1,few,.,TRBJ2-1,CSVDYGGTANEQFF,TGCAGCGTTGACTACGGGGGAACTGCCAATGAGCAGTTCTTC
TRBV20-1,.,.,TRBJ2-7,CSARDNKGYEQYF,TGCAGTGCTAGAGATAACAAGGGCTACGAGCAGTACTTC
TRBV29-1,many,TRBD1,TRBJ2-7,CSVEGTGGVYEQYF,TGCAGCGTGGAAGGGACAGGGGGGGTCTACGAGCAGTACTTC
TRBV7-2,.,TRBD1,TRBJ2-7,CASSPDRDRTYEQYF,TGTGCCAGCAGCCCGGACCGGGACAGAACCTACGAGCAGTACTTC
TRBV5-4,many,.,TRBJ2-3,CASSLAGQGTDTQYF,TGTGCCAGCAGCTTGGCCGGCCAAGGGACAGATACGCAGTATTTT
TRBV7-2,few,.,TRBJ2-7,CASSLGGVRSYEQYF,TGTGCCAGCAGCTTAGGGGGGGTCAGATCCTACGAGCAGTACTTC
TRBV12-3/TRBV12-4,few,TRBD1,TRBJ1-2,CASSIYRDRGHGYTF,TGTGCCAGCAGTATATACCGGGACAGGGGTCATGGCTACACCTTC
TRBV20-1,few,.,TRBJ2-1,CSAMDSLNEQFF,TGCAGTGCTATGGACTCCCTGAATGAGCAGTTCTTC
TRBV6-2/TRBV6-3,.,TRBD1,TRBJ1-1,CASSPGTGNMNTEAFF,TGTGCCAGCAGCCCCGGGACAGGAAACATGAACACTGAAGCTTTCTTT
TRBV5-1,few,TRBD2,TRBJ2-7,CASSLFLAGPPYEQYF,TGCGCCAGCAGCTTGTTTCTAGCGGGTCCCCCCTACGAGCAGTACTTC
TRBV20-1,few,.,TRBJ1-1,CSARDMGRSTEAFF,TGCAGTGCTAGAGATATGGGGCGAAGCACTGAAGCTTTCTTT